Below are 21 T cell receptor beta chains sequenced from a single sample in a study of regulatory T cells in long-lasting Graves disease. Time point of the sample: newly diagnosed GD, antithyroid drugs for less than 3 months. PBMC-derived RNA was used for the TCR library. iRepertoire HTBI primers and Arm-PCR of CDR3 regions built TCR beta libraries. TCRdb itself ran the multiplex PCR reads through MiXCR, one entry per CDR3 protein. The sample has roughly 530,000 distinct CDR3 sequences, roughly 16% seen once. This same sample was also part of a study on T cells in Graves' hyperthyroidism and ophthalmopathy.

The sample here was peripheral blood mononuclear cells (PBMCs), taken at new diagnosis, from a patient treated with antithyroid drugs. The receptors come from a middle-aged woman with Graves disease.

This clonotype was seen a few times. V usage is TRBV20-1 and J usage is TRBJ1-5; the D gene is possibly TRBD1 (6 bases). CDR1 and CDR2 (germline): DFQATT, SNEGSKA (reference sequence). V was shortened by 6 bases and J by 1 base, with 10 bases between the two germline ends. The CDR3 has 13 residues. This CDR3 is CSALTGSNQPQHF. The CDR3 DNA reads as TGCAGTGCCCTTACAGGGAGCAATCAGCCCCAGCATTTT.

There are many counts of this clonotype. The gene calls are TRBV5-1 and TRBJ1-1; TRBD1 agrees at 9 bases. CDR3 length: 14 amino acids. CDR1 and CDR2 (germline): SGHRS, YFSETQ. The V gene end was trimmed by 3 bases and the J gene end by 3 bases; junction bases not matched to a gene: 3. The CDR3 reads CASSWTGEDTEAFF. The CDR3 coding sequence is TGCGCCAGCAGCTGGACAGGGGAGGACACTGAAGCTTTCTTT.

V usage is TRBV15 and J usage is TRBJ2-7, with TRBD2 matching over 8 bases. Germline loops: CDR1 LNHNV, CDR2 YYDKDF (reference sequence). Losses at the gene ends were 2 bases for V and 2 bases for J; bases not matched to a gene: 2. This CDR3 is built from 14 residues. The CDR3 is CATSRKGLAYEQYF. The CDR3 DNA follows: TGTGCCACCAGCAGAAAGGGACTAGCCTACGAGCAGTACTTC.

This clonotype was counted many times. The chain links TRBV12-3 or TRBV12-4 to TRBJ1-3, with TRBD1 matching 8 bases. V shed 4 bases, J shed 2 bases, and the junction held 4 bases outside the gene matches. CDR3 length equals 15 residues. CDR3 amino acids: CASSYTGGAGNTIYF. CDR3 nucleotide sequence: TGTGCCAGCAGTTACACAGGGGGTGCTGGAAACACCATATATTTT.

This clonotype was counted ten times or more. The chain employs TRBV20-1 and TRBJ2-1, with D possibly called TRBD1 or TRBD2 (5 bases each). Germline V gene data show CDR1 as DFQATT and CDR2 as SNEGSKA (reference sequence). Trimming cost V 4 bases and J 1 base, with 17 bases left between them. The CDR3 runs 16 residues. The CDR3: CSANPGEGTSYNEQFF. Written as DNA, the CDR3 is TGCAGTGCTAACCCGGGTGAAGGGACGTCCTACAATGAGCAGTTCTTC.

This clonotype was seen only a few times. The chain carries TRBV15 and TRBJ1-1; D ambiguous. The V gene's germline CDR1 is LNHNV and CDR2 YYDKDF (reference sequence). The CDR3 has 13 residues. V lost 0 bases, J lost 4 bases, and 6 bases lay in between. The CDR3: CATSRDLSTEAFF. The CDR3 DNA follows: TGTGCCACCAGCAGAGATCTTAGCACTGAAGCTTTCTTT.

This chain connects TRBV7-9 to TRBJ2-4; D remains ambiguous. V lost 5 bases and J lost 8, with 19 bases in between. CDR3 length: 15 amino acids. CDR1 is SEHNR and CDR2 is FQNEAQ in the germline V gene (reference sequence). The DNA of the CDR3 is TGTGCCAGCAGCCTAGGACCTTTAACCTCGGACATTCAGTACTTC. Its translation: CASSLGPLTSDIQYF. Full variable domain (missing parts from reference TRBV7-9 and TRBJ2-4): DTGVSQNPRHKITKRGQNVTFRCDPISEHNRLYWYRQTLGQGPEFLTYFQNEAQLEKSRLLSDRFSAERPKGSFSTLEIQRTEQGDSAMYLCASSLGPLTSDIQYFGAGTRLSVL.

On this clonotype: A much more abundant neighbour one base away suggests this may be a read error. Because it lacks the conserved phenylalanine or tryptophan at the end, this CDR3 is likely a read error. The V and J genes are TRBV3-1 and TRBJ1-1; tentatively, D is TRBD1 (5 bases). The germline gives CDR1 LGHDT, CDR2 YNNKEL (reference sequence). Trimming took off 6 bases at V and 5 bases at J, with 16 bases between the two ends. The CDR3 length is 14 residues. This chain's CDR3 is CASSRAGGETEAFI. The CDR3 DNA reads as TGTGCCAGCAGTCGAGCGGGGGGAGAGACTGAAGCTTTCATT.

Comment on this clonotype: At one of its ends the junction is not consistent with the germline gene, which may arise from a read error. The chain joins TRBV27 to TRBJ2-2; D perhaps matches TRBD2 (6 bases). CDR1 is MNHEY, CDR2 SMNVEV, per germline (reference sequence). The CDR3 extends over 15 amino acids. CDR3 in amino acids: CASSGGDGNTEELFF. The CDR3 bases are TGTGCCAGCAGTGGAGGGGACGGAAACACCGAGGAGCTGTTTTTT.

The rearrangement joins TRBV12-5 to TRBJ1-5; D is unclear. CDR1 LGHNT and CDR2 FRNRAP come from the germline V gene. The CDR3 length is 13 residues. The V end was cut by 1 base, the J end by 0 bases, with 1 base between. The CDR3 is CASGLDSNQPQHF. The DNA of the CDR3 is TGTGCTAGTGGTTTGGATAGCAATCAGCCCCAGCATTTT.

This clonotype came up many times. The chain employs TRBV6-1 and TRBJ1-1, with D uncertain. V lost 3 bases and J lost 6, with 17 bases in between. The CDR3 spans 15 residues. Looked up from germline, CDR1 is MNHNS and CDR2 is SASEGT. CDR3 bases: TGTGCCAGCAGTGAGAGGCAACCAAGGTTTGCTGAAGCTTTCTTT. It translates to CASSERQPRFAEAFF.

This clonotype was counted a few times. The chain combines TRBV3-1 with TRBJ2-4; 9 nucleotides match TRBD1. J lost 0 bases, V lost 5 bases, and 5 bases had no gene match. The germline V gene has CDR1 LGHDT and CDR2 YNNKEL (reference sequence). This CDR3 has 16 amino acids. The CDR3 nucleotides read TGTGCCAGCAGCTGGGGACAGGGTCTAGCCAAAAACATTCAGTACTTC. This codes for CASSWGQGLAKNIQYF.

This chain links TRBV7-9 with TRBJ1-2; D is unresolved. This CDR3 is 13 amino acids long. V shed 2 bases and J shed 1 base, with 5 bases lying between them. Looked up from germline, CDR1 is SEHNR and CDR2 is FQNEAQ (reference sequence). The CDR3 spells CASSLLNNYGYTF. DNA for the CDR3: TGTGCCAGCAGCTTACTTAATAACTATGGCTACACCTTC.

About this clonotype: The junction does not match germline at one end; this may be a read error. The chain recombines TRBV14 with TRBJ1-2; D gene uncertain. CDR1 is SGHDN, CDR2 FVKESK, per germline. The CDR3 extends over 19 amino acids. Here the CDR3 DNA reads TGTGCCAGCAGCCAAGATCCAAGACTACACGGACCGACTAACTGTGGCTACACCTTC. Protein product: CASSQDPRLHGPTNCGYTF. Full variable domain (remainder filled in from reference TRBV14 and TRBJ1-2): EAGVTQFPSHSVIEKGQTVTLRCDPISGHDNLYWYRRVMGKEIKFLLHFVKESKQDESGMPNNRFLAERTGGTYSTLKVQPAELEDSGVYFCASSQDPRLHGPTNCGYTFGSGTRLTVV.

This clonotype has a handful of counts. One junction end disagrees with the germline gene, perhaps due to a read error. The rearrangement joins TRBV7-8 to TRBJ2-1; 12 nucleotides align to TRBD2. Germline lookup yields CDR1 SGHVS and CDR2 FQNEAQ. There are 16 residues in the CDR3. The CDR3 DNA is TGTGCCAGCAGCGGCCTAGCGGGGGGGACCTATAATGAGCAGTTCTTC. Its translation: CASSGLAGGTYNEQFF. The full variable domain, completed using reference TRBV7-8 and TRBJ2-1, is GAGVSQSPRYKVAKRGQDVALRCDPISGHVSLFWYQQALGQGPEFLTYFQNEAQLDKSGLPSDRFFAERPEGSVSTLKIQRTQQEDSAVYLCASSGLAGGTYNEQFFGPGTRLTVL.

This clonotype has just a few counts. J is TRBJ2-5 and V is TRBV18, with D perhaps TRBD2 (5 bases). The CDR3 covers 13 residues. Trimming stripped 4 bases from V and 4 bases from J, with 10 bases between. Germline V CDR1 and CDR2: KGHSH, LQKENI. CDR3 loop: CASSRDGGETQYF. CDR3 in DNA: TGTGCCAGCTCACGCGATGGAGGAGAGACCCAGTACTTC.

V is TRBV25-1 and J is TRBJ2-7, with a possible D match to TRBD2 (7 bases). Germline V gene lookup returns CDR1 MGHDK and CDR2 SYGVNS. V gave up 5 bases and J gave up 1 base, with 27 bases separating them. CDR3 length equals 19 residues. The CDR3 DNA reads as TGTGCCAGCAGTCCCCGACCACGTGGGAGGGGACAAAATTCCTACGAGCAGTACTTC. Translating it yields CASSPRPRGRGQNSYEQYF.

The chain is built from TRBV9 and TRBJ2-2; 10 bases align to TRBD2. J lost 4 bases, V lost 0 bases, and 6 bases had no gene match. The germline CDR1 and CDR2 sequences are SGDLS and YYNGEE. The length of the CDR3 is 17 residues. The CDR3 sequence: CASSVGASGGSTGELFF. The CDR3 nucleotides read TGTGCCAGCAGCGTAGGGGCTAGCGGGGGATCCACCGGGGAGCTGTTTTTT.

This clonotype was seen repeatedly, ten times or more. The gene calls are TRBV6-1 and TRBJ2-6, with a weak D call TRBD2 (6 bases). CDR1 is MNHNS and CDR2 is SASEGT in the germline V gene. The CDR3 length is 17 residues. The V end lost 8 bases, the J end lost 0 bases, and 17 bases lay between the germline ends. CDR3 sequence: CASHQGTDYSGANVLTF. The CDR3 DNA is TGTGCCAGCCACCAGGGTACGGACTACTCTGGGGCCAACGTCCTGACTTTC.

This clonotype has just a few counts. The V and J genes are TRBV7-2 and TRBJ2-2, with D maybe TRBD1 (6 bases). The CDR3 has 18 residues. In germline, CDR1 is SGHTA, CDR2 FQGNSA. The V end was cut by 5 bases, the J end by 0 bases, with 19 bases between. In DNA, the CDR3 is TGTGCCAGCAGCCCCAAGGGGGTATTCTTCGCGAACACCGGGGAGCTGTTTTTT. Translating it yields CASSPKGVFFANTGELFF.

This clonotype occurred a few times. The CDR3 carries no conserved terminal phenylalanine or tryptophan, so it likely arises from a read error. V usage is TRBV2 and J usage is TRBJ1-3, with TRBD1 identical over 7 bases. This CDR3 has 14 amino acids. Germline loops: CDR1 SNHLY, CDR2 FYNNEI. V shed 3 bases, J shed 4 bases, and the junction held 3 bases outside the gene matches. The CDR3 here is CASSEGGQGNTIYL. The CDR3 nucleotides are TGTGCCAGCAGTGAGGGGGGACAGGGAAACACCATATATCTT.